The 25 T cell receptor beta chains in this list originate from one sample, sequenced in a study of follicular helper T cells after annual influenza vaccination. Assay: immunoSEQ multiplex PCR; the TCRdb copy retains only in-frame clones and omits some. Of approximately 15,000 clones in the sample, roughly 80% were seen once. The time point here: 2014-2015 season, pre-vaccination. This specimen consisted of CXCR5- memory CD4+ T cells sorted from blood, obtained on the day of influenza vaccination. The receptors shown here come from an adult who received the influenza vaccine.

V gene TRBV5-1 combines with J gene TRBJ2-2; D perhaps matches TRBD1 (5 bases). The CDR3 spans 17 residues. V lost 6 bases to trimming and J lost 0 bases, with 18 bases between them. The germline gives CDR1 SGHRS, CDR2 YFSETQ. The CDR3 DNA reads TGCGCCAGCACCTGGGATGGGGCAGGGACGAACACCGGGGAGCTGTTTTTT. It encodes CASTWDGAGTNTGELFF. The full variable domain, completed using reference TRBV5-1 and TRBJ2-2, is KAGVTQTPRYLIKTRGQQVTLSCSPISGHRSVSWYQQTPGQGLQFLFEYFSETQRNKGNFPGRFSGRQFSNSRSEMNVSTLELGDSALYLCASTWDGAGTNTGELFFGEGSRLTVL.

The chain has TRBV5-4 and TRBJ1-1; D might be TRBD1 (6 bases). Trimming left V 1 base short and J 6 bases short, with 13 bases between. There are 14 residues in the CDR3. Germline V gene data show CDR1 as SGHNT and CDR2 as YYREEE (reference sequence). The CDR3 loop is CASSLTQGRAEAFF. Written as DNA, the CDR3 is TGTGCCAGCAGCTTGACCCAGGGGAGGGCTGAAGCTTTCTTT.

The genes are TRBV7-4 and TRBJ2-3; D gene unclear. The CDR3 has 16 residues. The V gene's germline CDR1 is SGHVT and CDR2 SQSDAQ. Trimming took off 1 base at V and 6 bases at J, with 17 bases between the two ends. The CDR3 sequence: CASSLVREARRDTQYF. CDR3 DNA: TGTGCCAGCAGCTTAGTTCGAGAAGCGAGGCGGGATACGCAGTATTTT.

In DNA, the CDR3 is TGTGCCAGCAGCTTAGTAACGGGTTTTAAAGCCGAGCAGTACTTC. Protein product: CASSLVTGFKAEQYF. The rearrangement joins TRBV7-9 to TRBJ2-7; D gene ambiguous. The CDR3 covers 15 residues. With 1 base removed from V and 6 bases from J, the gap between germline ends came to 16 bases. Germline values: CDR1 SEHNR, CDR2 FQNEAQ (reference sequence).

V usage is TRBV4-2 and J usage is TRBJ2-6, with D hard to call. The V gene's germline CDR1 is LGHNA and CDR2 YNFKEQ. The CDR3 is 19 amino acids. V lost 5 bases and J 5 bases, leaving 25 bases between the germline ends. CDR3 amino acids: CASSVHRKGYKGRANVLTF. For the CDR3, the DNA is TGTGCCAGCAGCGTGCACCGCAAAGGTTACAAAGGTCGGGCCAACGTCCTGACTTTC.

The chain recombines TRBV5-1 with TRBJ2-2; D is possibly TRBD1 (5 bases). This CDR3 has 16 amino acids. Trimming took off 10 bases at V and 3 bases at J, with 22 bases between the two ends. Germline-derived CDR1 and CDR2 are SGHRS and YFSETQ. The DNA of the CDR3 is TGCGCCCTTGAAATGACAGACCTCCTGGACACCGGGGAGCTGTTTTTT. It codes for CALEMTDLLDTGELFF.

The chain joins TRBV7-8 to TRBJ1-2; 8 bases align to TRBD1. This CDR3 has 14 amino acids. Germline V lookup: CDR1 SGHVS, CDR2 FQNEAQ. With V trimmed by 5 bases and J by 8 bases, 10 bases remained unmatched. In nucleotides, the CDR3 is TGTGCCAGCAGCATAGACAGGGGCCAAAGGGGCTACACCTTC. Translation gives CASSIDRGQRGYTF.

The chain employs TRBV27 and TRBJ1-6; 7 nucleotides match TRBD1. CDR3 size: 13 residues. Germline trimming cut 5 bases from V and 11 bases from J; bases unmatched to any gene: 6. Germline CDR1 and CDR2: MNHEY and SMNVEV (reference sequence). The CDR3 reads CASSQQGRTPLHF. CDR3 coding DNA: TGTGCCAGCAGTCAACAGGGGAGAACACCCCTCCACTTT.

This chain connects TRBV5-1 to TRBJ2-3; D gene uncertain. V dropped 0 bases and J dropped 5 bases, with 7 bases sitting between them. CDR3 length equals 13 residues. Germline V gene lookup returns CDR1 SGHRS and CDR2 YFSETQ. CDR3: CASSLGGLDTQYF. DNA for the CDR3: TGCGCCAGCAGCTTGGGGGGTCTAGATACGCAGTATTTT.

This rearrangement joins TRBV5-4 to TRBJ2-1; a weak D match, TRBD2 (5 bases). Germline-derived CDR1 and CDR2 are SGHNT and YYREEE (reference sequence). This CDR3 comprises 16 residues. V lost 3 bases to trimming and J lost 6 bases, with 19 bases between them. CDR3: CASSSKVRAGGNEQFF. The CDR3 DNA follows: TGTGCCAGCAGCTCCAAGGTGAGGGCCGGAGGCAATGAGCAGTTCTTC.

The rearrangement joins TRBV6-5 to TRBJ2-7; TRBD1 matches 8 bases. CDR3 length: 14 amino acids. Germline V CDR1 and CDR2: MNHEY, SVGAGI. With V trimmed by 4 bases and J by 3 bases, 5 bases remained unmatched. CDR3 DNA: TGTGCCAGCAGTTTCAGGGGGCTGGACTACGAGCAGTACTTC. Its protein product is CASSFRGLDYEQYF.

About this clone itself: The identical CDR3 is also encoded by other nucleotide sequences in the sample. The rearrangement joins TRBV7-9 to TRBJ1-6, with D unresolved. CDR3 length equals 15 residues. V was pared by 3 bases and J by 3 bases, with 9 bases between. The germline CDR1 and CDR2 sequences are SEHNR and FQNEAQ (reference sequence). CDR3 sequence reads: CASSLRQLYNSPLHF. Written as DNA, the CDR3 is TGTGCCAGCAGCTTGCGTCAACTCTATAATTCACCCCTCCACTTT.

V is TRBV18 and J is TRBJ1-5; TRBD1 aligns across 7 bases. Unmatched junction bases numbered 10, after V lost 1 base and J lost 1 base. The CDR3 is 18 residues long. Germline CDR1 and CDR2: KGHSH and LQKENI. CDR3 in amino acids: CASSPRGEGAGSNQPQHF. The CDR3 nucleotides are TGTGCCAGCTCACCACGGGGGGAGGGGGCCGGCAGCAATCAGCCCCAGCATTTT.

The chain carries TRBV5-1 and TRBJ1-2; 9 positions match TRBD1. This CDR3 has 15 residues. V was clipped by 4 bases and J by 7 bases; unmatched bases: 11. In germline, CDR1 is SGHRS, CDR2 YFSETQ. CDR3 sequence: CASSGSGTGTPGYTF. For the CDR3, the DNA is TGCGCCAGCAGCGGATCCGGGACAGGGACTCCTGGCTACACCTTC. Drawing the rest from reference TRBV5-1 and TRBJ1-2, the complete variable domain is KAGVTQTPRYLIKTRGQQVTLSCSPISGHRSVSWYQQTPGQGLQFLFEYFSETQRNKGNFPGRFSGRQFSNSRSEMNVSTLELGDSALYLCASSGSGTGTPGYTFGSGTRLTVV.

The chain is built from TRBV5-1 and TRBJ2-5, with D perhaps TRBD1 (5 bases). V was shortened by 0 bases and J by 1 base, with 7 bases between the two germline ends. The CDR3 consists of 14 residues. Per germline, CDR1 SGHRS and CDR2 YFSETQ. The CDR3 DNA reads TGCGCCAGCAGCTTGGGACAGTTCCAAGAGACCCAGTACTTC. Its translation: CASSLGQFQETQYF.

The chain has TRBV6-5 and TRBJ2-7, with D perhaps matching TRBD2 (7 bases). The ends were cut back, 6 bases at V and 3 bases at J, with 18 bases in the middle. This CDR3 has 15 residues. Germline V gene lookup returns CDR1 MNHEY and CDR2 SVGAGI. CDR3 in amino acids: CASRLVSGGVYEQYF. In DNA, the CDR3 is TGTGCCAGCAGATTGGTGTCGGGGGGCGTCTACGAGCAGTACTTC.

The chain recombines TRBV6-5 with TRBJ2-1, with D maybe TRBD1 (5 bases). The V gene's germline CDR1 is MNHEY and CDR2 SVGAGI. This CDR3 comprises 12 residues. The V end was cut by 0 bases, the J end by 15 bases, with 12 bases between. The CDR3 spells CASSYSKGDTFF. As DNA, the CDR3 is TGTGCCAGCAGTTACTCGAAAGGGGATACGTTCTTC.

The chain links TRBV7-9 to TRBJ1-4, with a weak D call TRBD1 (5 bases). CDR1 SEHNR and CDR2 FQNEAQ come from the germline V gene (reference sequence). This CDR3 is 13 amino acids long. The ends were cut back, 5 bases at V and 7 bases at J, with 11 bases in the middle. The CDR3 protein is CASSGPGGEKLFF. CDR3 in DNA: TGTGCCAGCAGCGGGCCCGGGGGTGAAAAACTGTTTTTT.

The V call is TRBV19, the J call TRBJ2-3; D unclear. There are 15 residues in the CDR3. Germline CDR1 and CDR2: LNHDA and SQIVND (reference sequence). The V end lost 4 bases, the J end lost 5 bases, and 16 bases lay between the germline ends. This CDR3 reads CASSSLVGHGDTQYF. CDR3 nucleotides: TGTGCCAGTAGTAGCCTAGTGGGTCATGGAGATACGCAGTATTTT.

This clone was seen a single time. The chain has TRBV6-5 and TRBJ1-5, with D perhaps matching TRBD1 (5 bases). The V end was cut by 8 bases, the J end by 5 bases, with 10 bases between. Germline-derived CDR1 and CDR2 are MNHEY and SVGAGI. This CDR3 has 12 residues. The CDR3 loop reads CASSGADQPQHF. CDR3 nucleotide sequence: TGTGCCAGCTCCGGGGCCGATCAGCCCCAGCATTTT.

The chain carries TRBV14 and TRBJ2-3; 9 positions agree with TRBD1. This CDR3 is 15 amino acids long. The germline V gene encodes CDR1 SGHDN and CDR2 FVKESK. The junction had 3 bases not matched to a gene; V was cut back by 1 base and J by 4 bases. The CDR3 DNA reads TGTGCCAGCAGCCAAGGACAGGGGGGTTCAGATACGCAGTATTTT. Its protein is CASSQGQGGSDTQYF.

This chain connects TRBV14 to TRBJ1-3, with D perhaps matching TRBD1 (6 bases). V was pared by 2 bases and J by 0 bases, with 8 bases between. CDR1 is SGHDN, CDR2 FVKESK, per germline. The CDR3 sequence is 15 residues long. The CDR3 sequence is CASSQQGSSGNTIYF. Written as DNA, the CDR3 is TGTGCCAGCAGCCAACAGGGGAGCTCTGGAAACACCATATATTTT.

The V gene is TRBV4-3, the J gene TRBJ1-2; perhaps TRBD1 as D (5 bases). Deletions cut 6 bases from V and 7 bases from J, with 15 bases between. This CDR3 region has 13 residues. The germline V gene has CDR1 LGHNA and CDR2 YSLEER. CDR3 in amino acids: CASRQSGGIGYTF. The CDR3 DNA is TGCGCCAGCAGACAATCGGGGGGGATTGGCTACACCTTC.

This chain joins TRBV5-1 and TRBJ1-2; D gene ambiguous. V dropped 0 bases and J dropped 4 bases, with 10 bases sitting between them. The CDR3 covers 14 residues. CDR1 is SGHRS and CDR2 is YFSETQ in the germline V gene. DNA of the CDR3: TGCGCCAGCAGCTTGGAGCGGGCGCTCTATGGCTACACCTTC. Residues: CASSLERALYGYTF.

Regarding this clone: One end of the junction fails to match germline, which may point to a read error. The CDR3 DNA sequence: TGCAGCGTTGAGTTGACAGCCCAAAACATTCAGTACTTC. Protein product: CSVELTAQNIQYF. The rearrangement uses TRBV29-1 and TRBJ2-4; maybe TRBD1 (5 bases). Germline V lookup: CDR1 SQVTM, CDR2 ANQGSEA. The CDR3 is 13 residues long. Based on the CDR3 plus reference TRBV29-1 and TRBJ2-4, the full variable domain is SAVISQKPSRDICQRGTSLTIQCQVDSQVTMMFWYRQQPGQSLTLIATANQGSEATYESGFVIDKFPISRPNLTFSTLTVSNMSPEDSSIYLCSVELTAQNIQYFGAGTRLSVL.